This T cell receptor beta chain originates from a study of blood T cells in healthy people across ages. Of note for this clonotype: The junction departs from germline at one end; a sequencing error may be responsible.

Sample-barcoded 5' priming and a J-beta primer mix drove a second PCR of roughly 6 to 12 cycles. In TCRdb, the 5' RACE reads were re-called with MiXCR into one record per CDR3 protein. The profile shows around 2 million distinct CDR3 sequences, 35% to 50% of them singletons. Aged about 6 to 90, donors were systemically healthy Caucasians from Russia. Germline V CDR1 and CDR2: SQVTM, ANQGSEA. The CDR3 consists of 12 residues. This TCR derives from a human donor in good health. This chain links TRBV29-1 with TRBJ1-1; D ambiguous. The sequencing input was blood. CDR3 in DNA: TGCAGCGTGGATAACGGTCGGACTGGAGCTTTCTTT. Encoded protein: CSVDNGRTGAFF.